Below, 8 T cell receptor beta chains from the same sample are listed, as sequenced in a study of CD8 T cells in Susac syndrome. Reverse transcription of roughly 0.5 to 1 ug RNA used random hexamers. TCRdb passed the immunoSEQ multiplex PCR reads through MiXCR, listing each CDR3 protein once. The table has some 160,000 distinct CDR3 sequences, about 91% seen once. Sample: CD4+ T cells from PBMCs. Receptors were obtained from a human donor in good health.

V is TRBV7-6 and J is TRBJ2-7; D is possibly TRBD1 (6 bases). V was pared by 1 base and J by 6 bases, with 13 bases between. This CDR3 spans 14 amino acids. The V gene's germline CDR1 is SGHVS and CDR2 FNYEAQ. The CDR3 bases are TGTGCCAGCAGCTTAGTGTCCCAGGGGCTCGAGCAGTACTTC. Translated: CASSLVSQGLEQYF.

DNA of the CDR3: TGTGCCAGCAGCCAAGCAGGGACAGGAGGAGTCCTATATGGCTACACCTTC. Translated: CASSQAGTGGVLYGYTF. V is TRBV14 and J is TRBJ1-2; 8 bases are shared with TRBD1. The trim removed 1 base at V and 5 bases at J, leaving 12 bases unmatched. Germline V gene data show CDR1 as SGHDN and CDR2 as FVKESK. The CDR3 sequence is 17 residues long.

CDR3 residues: CASSRDRRTEAFF. CDR3 DNA: TGTGCCAGCAGCCGGGACCGGCGCACTGAAGCTTTCTTT. The chain recombines TRBV3-1 with TRBJ1-1; possible D gene TRBD1, 5 bases. The ends were cut back, 4 bases at V and 4 bases at J, with 10 bases in the middle. CDR3 length equals 13 residues. Germline CDR1 and CDR2: LGHDT and YNNKEL (reference sequence).

This clonotype was picked up a small number of times. V and J are TRBV6-5 and TRBJ2-5; the D is unclear. The CDR3 spans 13 residues. CDR1 MNHEY and CDR2 SVGAGI come from the germline V gene. Trimming cost V 2 bases and J 4 bases, with 8 bases left between them. The CDR3 loop is CASSYGVRETQYF. CDR3 in DNA: TGTGCCAGCAGTTACGGGGTTAGAGAGACCCAGTACTTC.

This sequence joins TRBV27 and TRBJ2-3, with 9 bases that match TRBD1. The CDR3 has 18 amino acids. In germline, CDR1 is MNHEY, CDR2 SMNVEV (reference sequence). V trimming: 4 bases; J trimming: 3 bases; junction bases outside the gene matches: 14. The CDR3 DNA reads TGTGCCAGCAGTTCACTACGGGGGCCGGGACAGGGAACAGATACGCAGTATTTT. Translated: CASSSLRGPGQGTDTQYF.

Only one count was recorded for this clonotype. The chain employs TRBV18 and TRBJ1-1; 10 bases fit TRBD1. The CDR3 length is 15 residues. Germline V gives CDR1 KGHSH, CDR2 LQKENI. The V segment lost 4 bases and the J segment 5 bases; nucleotides outside the gene matches: 7. The CDR3 is CASSRLGQGETEAFF. In DNA, the CDR3 is TGTGCCAGCTCACGACTCGGACAGGGGGAGACTGAAGCTTTCTTT.

The V and J genes are TRBV6-5 and TRBJ2-5, with D unresolved. CDR1 is MNHEY, CDR2 SVGAGI, per germline. V lost 2 bases and J 6 bases, leaving 7 bases between the germline ends. This CDR3 contains 12 residues. CDR3 in amino acids: CASSYDPKTQYF. For the CDR3, the DNA is TGTGCCAGCAGTTACGATCCCAAGACCCAGTACTTC.

The genes are TRBV2 and TRBJ2-2; 12 bases line up with TRBD1. The V gene end was trimmed by 6 bases and the J gene end by 5 bases; junction bases not matched to a gene: 7. The V gene's germline CDR1 is SNHLY and CDR2 FYNNEI. The CDR3 sequence is 16 residues long. Here the CDR3 DNA reads TGTGCCAGCAGGGCCCGGGACAGGGGGCGTACCGGGGAGCTGTTTTTT. Encoded protein: CASRARDRGRTGELFF.